This section outlines one T cell receptor beta chain sequence together with its context. Its specificity is not known. The sample contains more than one DNA sequence encoding this CDR3. The investigators reverse transcribed all of the isolated RNA, so they sequenced expressed TCRB transcripts. Profiling relied on immunoSEQ multiplex PCR, and the TCRdb table lists in-frame clones only, not all of them. The sample consists of roughly 240,000 clones, around 68% of them appearing once. The data were taken from a study of beta chain features in type 1 diabetes. Findings and caveats of the study: Amplification by PCR could prefer shorter templates, with the same effect in patients and controls. Whether TCRB rearrangement is influenced by HLA type was left unresolved in this analysis. Insertions at VDJ junctions were less frequent in type 1 diabetes patients. These patients also deleted more nucleotides at the same junctions.

The CDR3 sequence is 13 residues long. Germline V lookup: CDR1 SQVTM, CDR2 ANQGSEA. The V and J ends lost 6 bases and 2 bases, in that order; junction bases with no gene match: 5. This sequence was found in a man younger than 45 in good health. The genes are TRBV29-1 and TRBJ2-7; TRBD1 matches at 9 bases. The sample taken for sequencing was naive CD4+ T cells from blood. The CDR3 loop reads CSVEGQGPYEQYF. The CDR3 nucleotides are TGCAGCGTGGAGGGACAGGGACCCTACGAGCAGTACTTC.